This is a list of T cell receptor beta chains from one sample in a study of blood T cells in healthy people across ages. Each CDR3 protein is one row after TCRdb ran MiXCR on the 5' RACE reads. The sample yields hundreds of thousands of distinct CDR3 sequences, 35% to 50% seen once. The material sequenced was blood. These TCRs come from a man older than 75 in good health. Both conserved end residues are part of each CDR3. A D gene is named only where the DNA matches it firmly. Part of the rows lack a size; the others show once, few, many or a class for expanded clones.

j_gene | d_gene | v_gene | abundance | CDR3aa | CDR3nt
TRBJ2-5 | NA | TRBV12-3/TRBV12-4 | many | CASSLGYQETQYF | TGTGCCAGCAGTTTGGGGTACCAAGAGACCCAGTACTTC
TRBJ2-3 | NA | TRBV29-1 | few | CSVTGTEFTDTQYF | TGCAGCGTTACAGGGACTGAATTCACAGATACGCAGTATTTT
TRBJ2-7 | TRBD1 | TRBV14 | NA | CASSQETGREQYF | TGTGCCAGCAGCCAAGAGACAGGGCGCGAGCAGTACTTC
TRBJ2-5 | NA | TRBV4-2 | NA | CASSPRGPSQETQYF | TGTGCCAGCAGCCCCCGGGGGCCTTCTCAAGAGACCCAGTACTTC
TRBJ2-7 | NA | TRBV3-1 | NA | CATRGSGEQYF | TGCGCTACACGAGGTTCTGGAGAGCAGTACTTC
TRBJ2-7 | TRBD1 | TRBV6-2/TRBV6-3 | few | CASSRTGSRSYEQYF | TGTGCCAGCAGTCGGACAGGGTCCCGCTCCTACGAGCAGTACTTC
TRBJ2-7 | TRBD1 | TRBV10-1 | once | CASSAGGNEQYF | TGCGCCAGCAGTGCAGGGGGCAATGAGCAGTACTTC
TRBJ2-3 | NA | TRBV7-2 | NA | CASSLDYRTDTQYF | TGTGCCAGCAGCCTGGACTACCGCACAGATACGCAGTATTTT
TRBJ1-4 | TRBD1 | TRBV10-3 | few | CAISESTGATNEKLFF | TGTGCCATCAGTGAATCCACAGGGGCAACTAATGAAAAACTGTTTTTT
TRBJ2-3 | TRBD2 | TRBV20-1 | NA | CSAITSGRTDTQYF | TGCAGTGCTATTACTAGCGGGAGGACAGATACGCAGTATTTT
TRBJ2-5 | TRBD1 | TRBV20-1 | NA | CSATQGARETQYF | TGCAGTGCGACACAGGGGGCTCGAGAGACCCAGTACTTC
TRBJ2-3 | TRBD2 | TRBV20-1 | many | CSARRGGPDTQYF | TGCAGTGCTAGGCGGGGGGGCCCGGATACGCAGTATTTT
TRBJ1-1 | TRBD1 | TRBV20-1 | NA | CSARDPGGTEAFF | TGCAGTGCTAGAGACCCAGGGGGCACTGAAGCTTTCTTT
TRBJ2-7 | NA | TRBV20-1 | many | CSARGTSPPYEQYF | TGCAGTGCTAGAGGGACATCTCCCCCCTACGAGCAGTACTTC
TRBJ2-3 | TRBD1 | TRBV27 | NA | CASSPNRGWVQDTQYF | TGTGCCAGCAGTCCGAACAGGGGTTGGGTACAAGATACGCAGTATTTT
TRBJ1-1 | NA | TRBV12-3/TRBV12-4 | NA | CASSLDSGDGETFF | TGTGCCAGCAGCCTGGACAGCGGCGACGGTGAAACTTTCTTT
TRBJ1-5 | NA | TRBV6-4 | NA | CASSDRAGRGAPQHF | TGTGCCAGCAGTGACCGGGCCGGGCGAGGTGCGCCCCAGCATTTT
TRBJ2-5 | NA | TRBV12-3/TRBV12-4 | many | CASSLGTLEQETQYF | TGTGCCAGCAGTTTAGGGACCTTAGAGCAAGAGACCCAGTACTTC
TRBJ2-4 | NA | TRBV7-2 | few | CASGRPPGNIQYF | TGTGCCAGCGGGAGGCCGCCGGGAAACATTCAGTACTTC
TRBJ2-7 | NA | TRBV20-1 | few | CSASGRYEQYF | TGCAGTGCTAGCGGACGGTACGAGCAGTACTTC
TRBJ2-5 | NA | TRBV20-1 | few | CSARPSTGRQETQYF | TGCAGTGCTCGACCCTCGACAGGGAGGCAAGAGACCCAGTACTTC
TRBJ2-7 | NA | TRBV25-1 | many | CASTLYYEQYF | TGTGCCAGCACTTTATATTACGAGCAGTACTTC
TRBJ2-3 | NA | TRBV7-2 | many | CASSLATGGTDTQYF | TGTGCCAGCAGCTTAGCGACAGGAGGCACAGATACGCAGTATTTT
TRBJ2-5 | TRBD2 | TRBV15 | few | CATAGGGETQYF | TGTGCCACTGCCGGCGGGGGTGAGACCCAGTACTTC
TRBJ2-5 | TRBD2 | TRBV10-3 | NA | CAISVLARLRYF | TGTGCCATCAGTGTACTAGCGAGATTAAGGTACTTC